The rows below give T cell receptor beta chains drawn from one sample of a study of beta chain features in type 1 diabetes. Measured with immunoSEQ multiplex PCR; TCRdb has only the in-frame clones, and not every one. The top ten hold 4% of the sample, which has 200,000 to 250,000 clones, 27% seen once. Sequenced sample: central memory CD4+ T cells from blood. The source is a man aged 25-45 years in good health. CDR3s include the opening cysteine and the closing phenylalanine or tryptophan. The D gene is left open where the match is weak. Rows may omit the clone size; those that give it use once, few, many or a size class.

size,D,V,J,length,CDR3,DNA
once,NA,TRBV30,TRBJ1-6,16,CAWSRGGLSYNSPLHF,TGTGCCTGGAGCCGGGGAGGGCTCTCCTATAATTCACCCCTCCACTTT
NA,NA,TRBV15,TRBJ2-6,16,CATSRDRGSGANVLTF,TGTGCCACCAGCAGAGATAGAGGCTCTGGGGCCAACGTCCTGACTTTC
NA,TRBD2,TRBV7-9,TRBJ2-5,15,CASSFEGLAEETQYF,TGTGCCAGCAGCTTCGAGGGACTAGCCGAGGAGACCCAGTACTTC
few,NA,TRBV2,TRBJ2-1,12,CASSGEGHEQFF,TGTGCCAGCAGTGGGGAAGGTCATGAGCAGTTCTTC
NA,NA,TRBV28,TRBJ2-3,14,CATRRGGQADTQYF,TGTGCCACCAGAAGGGGGGGCCAGGCAGATACGCAGTATTTT
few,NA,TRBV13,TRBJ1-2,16,CASSPRDKAPVSGYTF,TGTGCCAGCAGCCCCAGGGACAAGGCCCCCGTAAGTGGCTACACCTTC
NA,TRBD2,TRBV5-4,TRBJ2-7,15,CASSRQTSGSYEQYF,TGTGCCAGCAGCCGGCAGACTAGCGGGAGTTACGAGCAGTACTTC
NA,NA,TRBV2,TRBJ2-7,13,CASSPDGSYEQYF,TGTGCCAGCAGCCCCGACGGTTCCTACGAGCAGTACTTC
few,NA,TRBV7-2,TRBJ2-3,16,CASSSPPGTLVDTQYF,TGTGCCAGCAGCTCCCCGCCAGGGACCTTAGTAGATACGCAGTATTTT
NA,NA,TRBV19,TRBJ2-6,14,CASMSGSGANVLTF,TGTGCCAGTATGTCGGGGTCTGGGGCCAACGTCCTGACTTTC
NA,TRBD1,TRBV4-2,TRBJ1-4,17,CASSQEGDRTTNEKLFF,TGTGCCAGCAGCCAAGAAGGGGACAGGACAACTAATGAAAAACTGTTTTTT
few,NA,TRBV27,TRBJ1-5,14,CASRPGQINQPQHF,TGTGCCAGCAGACCCGGACAGATCAATCAGCCCCAGCATTTT
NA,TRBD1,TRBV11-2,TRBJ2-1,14,CASKGQILYNEQFF,TGTGCCAGCAAGGGACAGATACTTTACAATGAGCAGTTCTTC
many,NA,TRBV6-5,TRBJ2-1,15,CASSPRGFSDNEQFF,TGTGCCAGCAGTCCTCGCGGGTTTTCCGACAATGAGCAGTTCTTC
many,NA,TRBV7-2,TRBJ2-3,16,CASSLVAQGGLDTQYF,TGTGCCAGCAGCTTAGTCGCTCAGGGAGGTCTGGATACGCAGTATTTT
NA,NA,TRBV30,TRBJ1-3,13,CAWRGRAGNTIYF,TGTGCCTGGAGAGGCAGGGCTGGAAACACCATATATTTT
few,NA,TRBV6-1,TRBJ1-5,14,CASSEPVDHGNQHF,TGTGCCAGCAGTGAGCCGGTTGACCATGGGAACCAGCATTTT
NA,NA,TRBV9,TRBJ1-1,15,CASSKRAGVGTEAFF,TGTGCCAGCAGCAAGCGCGCGGGGGTGGGCACTGAAGCTTTCTTT
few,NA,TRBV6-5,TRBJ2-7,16,CASSYTSYFRTYEQYF,TGTGCCAGCAGTTACACCTCCTATTTCCGAACTTACGAGCAGTACTTC
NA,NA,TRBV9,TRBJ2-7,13,CASSPRPVDTLYF,TGTGCCAGCAGCCCACGACCGGTGGACACCTTGTACTTC
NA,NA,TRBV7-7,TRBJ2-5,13,CASSLNTGETQYF,TGTGCCAGCAGCTTAAACACTGGGGAGACCCAGTACTTC
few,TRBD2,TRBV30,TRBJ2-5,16,CAWSPGLAGGQETQYF,TGTGCCTGGAGCCCCGGACTAGCGGGAGGGCAAGAGACCCAGTACTTC
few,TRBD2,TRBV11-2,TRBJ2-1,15,CASSVGLATDNEQFF,TGTGCCAGCAGCGTGGGACTAGCGACAGACAATGAGCAGTTCTTC
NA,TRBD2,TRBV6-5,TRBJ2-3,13,CASTQRGRDTQYF,TGTGCCAGCACCCAGCGGGGTCGCGATACGCAGTATTTT
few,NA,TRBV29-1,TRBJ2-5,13,CSVEGDNSRTQYF,TGCAGCGTTGAAGGGGACAACTCGAGGACCCAGTACTTC
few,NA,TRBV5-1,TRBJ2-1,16,CASSGGLQRPYNEQFF,TGCGCCAGCAGCGGGGGACTTCAGCGACCATACAATGAGCAGTTCTTC
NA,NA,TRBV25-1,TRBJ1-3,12,CASMGSGNTIYF,TGTGCCAGCATGGGTTCCGGAAACACCATATATTTT
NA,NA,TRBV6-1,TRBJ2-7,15,CASSVQSTGPYEQYF,TGTGCCAGCAGTGTGCAATCGACTGGCCCCTACGAGCAGTACTTC
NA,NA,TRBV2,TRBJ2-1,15,CASDRRGTGHPEQFF,TGTGCCAGCGACCGGCGGGGGACAGGACACCCAGAGCAGTTCTTC
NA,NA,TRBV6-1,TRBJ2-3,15,CASSGIAIDADTQYF,TGTGCCAGCAGTGGAATAGCGATCGATGCAGATACGCAGTATTTT
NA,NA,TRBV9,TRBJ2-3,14,CASSVVVAADTQYF,TGTGCCAGCAGCGTAGTAGTAGCTGCAGATACGCAGTATTTT
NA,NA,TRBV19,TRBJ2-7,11,CASSIASEQYF,TGTGCCAGTAGTATCGCCAGCGAGCAGTACTTC
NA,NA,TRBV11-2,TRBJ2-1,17,CASSKDLGQLSVNEQFF,TGTGCCAGCAGCAAGGATCTAGGACAGCTAAGCGTCAATGAGCAGTTCTTC
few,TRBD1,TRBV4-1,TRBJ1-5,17,CASSQNPGQGFGQPQHF,TGCGCCAGCAGCCAAAACCCGGGACAGGGTTTCGGGCAGCCCCAGCATTTT
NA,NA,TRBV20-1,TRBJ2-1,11,CSARADDEQFF,TGCAGTGCTAGGGCGGACGATGAGCAGTTCTTC
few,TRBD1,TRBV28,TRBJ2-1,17,CASSLPTRDRGRNEQFF,TGTGCCAGCAGTTTACCAACCCGGGACAGGGGGCGGAATGAGCAGTTCTTC
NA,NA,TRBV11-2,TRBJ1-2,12,CASSAQGYGYTF,TGTGCCAGCAGCGCACAGGGATATGGCTACACCTTC
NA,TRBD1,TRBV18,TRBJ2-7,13,CASSPETGYEQYF,TGTGCCAGCTCACCAGAGACAGGGTACGAGCAGTACTTC
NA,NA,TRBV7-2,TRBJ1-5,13,CASSPTLGQPQHF,TGTGCCAGCAGTCCAACGCTGGGTCAGCCCCAGCATTTT
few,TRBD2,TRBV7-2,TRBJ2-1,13,CASRFSGSNEQFF,TGTGCCAGCAGGTTTAGCGGGAGCAATGAGCAGTTCTTC
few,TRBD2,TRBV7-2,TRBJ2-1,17,CASSLGQPSGRANEQFF,TGTGCCAGCAGCTTAGGCCAACCTAGCGGGAGGGCCAATGAGCAGTTCTTC
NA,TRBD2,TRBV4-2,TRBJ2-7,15,CASSPPSGGTYEQYF,TGTGCCAGCAGCCCCCCTAGCGGGGGGACCTACGAGCAGTACTTC
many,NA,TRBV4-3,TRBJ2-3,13,CASSQDTQGTQYF,TGCGCCAGCAGCCAAGATACCCAGGGGACGCAGTATTTT
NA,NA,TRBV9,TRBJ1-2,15,CASSESGRSNYGYTF,TGTGCCAGCAGCGAATCGGGGCGGTCTAACTATGGCTACACCTTC
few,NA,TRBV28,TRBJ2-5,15,CASSLLQGRRETQYF,TGTGCCAGCAGTTTACTACAGGGTAGGCGAGAGACCCAGTACTTC
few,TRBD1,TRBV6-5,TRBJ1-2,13,CASSPRGRSGYTF,TGTGCCAGCAGTCCCAGGGGGAGATCTGGCTACACCTTC
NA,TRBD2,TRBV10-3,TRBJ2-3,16,CAITQGTSGPTDTQYF,TGTGCCATCACCCAAGGGACTAGCGGGCCCACAGATACGCAGTATTTT
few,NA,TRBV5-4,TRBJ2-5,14,CASSGGGHQETQYF,TGTGCCAGCAGCGGGGGGGGCCACCAAGAGACCCAGTACTTC
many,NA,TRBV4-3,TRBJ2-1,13,CASSLLPEGVQFF,TGCGCCAGCAGCCTTCTCCCGGAAGGGGTTCAGTTCTTC
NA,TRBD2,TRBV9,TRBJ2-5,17,CASSVGASSGIKETQYF,TGTGCCAGCAGCGTGGGTGCGTCTAGCGGGATTAAAGAGACCCAGTACTTC
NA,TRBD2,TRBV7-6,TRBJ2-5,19,CASSHTAGTSFRRPETQYF,TGTGCCAGCAGCCATACCGCCGGGACTAGCTTTCGTAGACCAGAGACCCAGTACTTC
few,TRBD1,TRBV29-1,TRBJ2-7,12,CSVNRGPVEQYF,TGCAGCGTTAACAGGGGGCCGGTTGAGCAGTACTTC
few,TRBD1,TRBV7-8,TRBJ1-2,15,CASSLEIGTGSGYTF,TGTGCCAGCAGCTTAGAAATCGGGACAGGGAGTGGCTACACCTTC